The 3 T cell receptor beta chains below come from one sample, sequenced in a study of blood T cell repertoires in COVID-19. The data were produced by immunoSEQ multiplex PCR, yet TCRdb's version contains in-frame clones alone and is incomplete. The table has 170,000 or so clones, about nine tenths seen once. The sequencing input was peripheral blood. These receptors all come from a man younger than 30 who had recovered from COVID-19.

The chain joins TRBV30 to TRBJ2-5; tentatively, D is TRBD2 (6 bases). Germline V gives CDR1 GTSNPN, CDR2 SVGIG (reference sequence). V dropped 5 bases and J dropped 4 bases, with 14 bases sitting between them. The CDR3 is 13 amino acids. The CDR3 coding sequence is TGTGCCTGGCGCCAGGGACTTCCAGAGACCCAGTACTTC. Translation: CAWRQGLPETQYF.

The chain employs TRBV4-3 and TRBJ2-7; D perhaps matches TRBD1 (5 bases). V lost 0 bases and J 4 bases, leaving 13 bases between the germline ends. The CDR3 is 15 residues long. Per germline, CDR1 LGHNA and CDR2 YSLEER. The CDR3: CASSQDMGPQYEQYF. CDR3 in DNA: TGCGCCAGCAGCCAAGATATGGGGCCACAGTACGAGCAGTACTTC.

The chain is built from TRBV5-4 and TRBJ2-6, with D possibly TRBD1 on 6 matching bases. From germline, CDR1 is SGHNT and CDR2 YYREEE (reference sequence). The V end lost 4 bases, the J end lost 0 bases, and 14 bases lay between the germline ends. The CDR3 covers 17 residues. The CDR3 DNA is TGTGCCAGCAGCCGGACAGCTATCAACTCTGGGGCCAACGTCCTGACTTTC. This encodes CASSRTAINSGANVLTF.